This TCR beta chain was identified during a study of blood T cell repertoires in COVID-19. Under the authors' procedure: Amplification of reference gene primers provided the estimated nucleated cell counts. Using immunoSEQ multiplex PCR, the repertoire was profiled, and TCRdb retains in-frame clones only, with some absent. V, J and clone size reflect that table, while D and trimming were determined from the DNA. The data show around 360,000 clones, roughly 87% seen once. CDR3 length: 14 amino acids. Germline trimming cut 5 bases from V and 4 bases from J; bases unmatched to any gene: 7. CDR1 MNHEY and CDR2 SVGAGI come from the germline V gene. The study counted Cohort 3 donors as recovered given two negative PCRs, clearance, or symptom resolution.

This chain joins TRBV6-5 and TRBJ1-1, with TRBD1 matching over 7 bases. Sequenced sample: PBMCs or T cells enriched from blood (not recorded which). This TCR came from a woman aged 25 to 39 who had recovered from COVID-19. CDR3 sequence reads: CASSLRQGGTEAFF. DNA for the CDR3: TGTGCCAGCAGTCTTCGACAGGGTGGCACTGAAGCTTTCTTT.